Following are 19 T cell receptor beta chains from one sample sequenced in a study of T cell clones after liver transplantation. The table came from immunoSEQ multiplex PCR; TCRdb's copy has only in-frame clones and leaves some out. The sample has 15,000 to 20,000 clones, approximately 80% seen once. Sequencing used CD8+ T cells from blood, obtained around 48 months after liver transplant. All receptors come from a human patient who received a liver transplant. Some T cells may be graft donor cells.

The rearrangement links TRBV6-6 to TRBJ1-2, with D unresolved. Germline CDR1 is MNHNY and CDR2 is SVGAGI (reference sequence). With 0 bases removed from V and 4 bases from J, the gap between germline ends came to 6 bases. The CDR3 is 13 amino acids. The CDR3 loop reads CASSYSMVYGYTF. CDR3 DNA: TGTGCCAGCAGTTACTCGATGGTCTATGGCTACACCTTC.

The V gene is TRBV7-9, the J gene TRBJ1-4, with 9 bases aligning to TRBD1. The CDR3 spans 14 residues. After removal of 4 bases from V and 7 bases from J, the junction contained 4 bases not matched to a gene. Looked up from germline, CDR1 is SEHNR and CDR2 is FQNEAQ (reference sequence). The CDR3 loop reads CASSYPGQGEKLFF. CDR3 nucleotides: TGTGCCAGCAGCTACCCGGGACAGGGTGAAAAACTGTTTTTT.

The rearrangement uses TRBV5-6 and TRBJ2-2, with a tentative D call TRBD2 (5 bases). The V end was cut by 0 bases, the J end by 5 bases, with 8 bases between. The CDR3 is 14 residues long. Germline values: CDR1 SGHDT, CDR2 YYEEEE. Here the CDR3 reads CASSLETGTGELFF. The CDR3 DNA sequence: TGTGCCAGCAGCTTGGAAACGGGGACCGGGGAGCTGTTTTTT.

The chain carries TRBV11-2 and TRBJ1-2, with a tentative D call TRBD1 (6 bases). V lost 5 bases and J 6 bases, leaving 19 bases between the germline ends. Per germline, CDR1 SGHAT and CDR2 FQNNGV. This CDR3 comprises 15 residues. The CDR3 spells CASSETGIGGNGYTF. The CDR3 bases are TGTGCCAGCAGCGAGACGGGCATAGGGGGGAATGGCTACACCTTC. Combining the CDR3 with reference TRBV11-2 and TRBJ1-2 gives the whole variable domain EAGVAQSPRYKIIEKRQSVAFWCNPISGHATLYWYQQILGQGPKLLIQFQNNGVVDDSQLPKDRFSAERLKGVDSTLKIQPAKLEDSAVYLCASSETGIGGNGYTFGSGTRLTVV.

V usage is TRBV27 and J usage is TRBJ2-7; D not resolved. The CDR3 extends over 15 amino acids. Germline V CDR1 and CDR2: MNHEY, SMNVEV (reference sequence). V was cut by 5 bases and J by 0 bases, with 14 bases left in between. DNA for the CDR3: TGTGCCAGCAGTCCCCTGACCGAATCCTCCTACGAGCAGTACTTC. Amino acid sequence: CASSPLTESSYEQYF.

DNA of the CDR3: TGTGCCAGTAGGAAAGAGTGGGACACCAGCTCCTATGGCTACACCTTC. Translation gives CASRKEWDTSSYGYTF. The chain carries TRBV19 and TRBJ1-2; D might be TRBD1 (6 bases). V lost 6 bases to trimming and J lost 4 bases, with 21 bases between them. In germline, CDR1 is LNHDA, CDR2 SQIVND (reference sequence). This CDR3 is built from 16 residues.

The chain uses TRBV10-3 and TRBJ2-7, with TRBD1 matching 7 bases. V was pared by 8 bases and J by 1 base, with 8 bases of the junction left unmatched. The CDR3 length is 14 residues. Germline V gene data show CDR1 as ENHRY and CDR2 as SYGVKD. The CDR3 protein is CAIRSGTASYEQYF. CDR3 DNA sequence: TGTGCCATCCGCTCCGGGACAGCGTCCTACGAGCAGTACTTC.

Concerning this clone itself: The conserved phenylalanine or tryptophan normally closing the CDR3 is absent here, so this likely arose from a read error. The genes are TRBV5-8 and TRBJ2-7, with a possible D match to TRBD1 (5 bases). The germline gives CDR1 SGHTS, CDR2 YDEGEE. Trimming removed 1 base at V and 3 bases at J, with 8 bases between. The CDR3 consists of 13 residues. The CDR3 reads CASSLNQGYEQYL. CDR3 DNA sequence: TGTGCCAGCAGCTTGAACCAGGGCTACGAGCAGTACCTC.

This clone was observed a handful of times. The genes are TRBV4-2 and TRBJ1-3; no reliable D call. Germline V CDR1 and CDR2: LGHNA, YNFKEQ. With 0 bases removed from V and 9 bases from J, the gap between germline ends came to 18 bases. CDR3 length: 16 residues. CDR3 DNA sequence: TGTGCCAGCAGCCAAGAGTCAGGATACCCCCTCGGCACCATATATTTT. Encoded protein: CASSQESGYPLGTIYF.

The chain uses TRBV14 and TRBJ2-6; D unclear. CDR3 length: 14 amino acids. Germline V gives CDR1 SGHDN, CDR2 FVKESK. The V gene lost 2 bases and the J gene lost 2 bases, with 4 bases spanning the gap. CDR3 in DNA: TGTGCCAGCAGCCAAAAAACTGGGGCCAACGTCCTGACTTTC. It encodes CASSQKTGANVLTF.

The chain uses TRBV7-9 and TRBJ2-2, with D maybe TRBD2 (6 bases). Deletions cut 7 bases from V and 7 bases from J, with 10 bases between. This CDR3 region has 12 residues. Per the germline V gene, CDR1 is SEHNR and CDR2 is FQNEAQ (reference sequence). CDR3 loop: CASNAGGGELFF. CDR3 bases: TGTGCCAGCAACGCCGGGGGCGGGGAGCTGTTTTTT. Supplemented by reference TRBV7-9 and TRBJ2-2, the full variable domain reads DTGVSQNPRHKITKRGQNVTFRCDPISEHNRLYWYRQTLGQGPEFLTYFQNEAQLEKSRLLSDRFSAERPKGSFSTLEIQRTEQGDSAMYLCASNAGGGELFFGEGSRLTVL.

This chain links TRBV9 with TRBJ2-2; D is perhaps TRBD1 (6 bases). The CDR3 has 17 amino acids. Per germline, CDR1 SGDLS and CDR2 YYNGEE. Trimming removed 4 bases at V and 1 base at J, with 17 bases between. The CDR3 coding sequence is TGTGCCAGCAGCACCATCCCCGACAGGAGGAACACCGGGGAGCTGTTTTTT. It encodes CASSTIPDRRNTGELFF.

The chain uses TRBV5-1 and TRBJ1-6, with D unresolved. Germline CDR1 SGHRS, CDR2 YFSETQ. The CDR3 loop spans 16 amino acids. Trimming removed 4 bases at V and 8 bases at J, with 19 bases between. CDR3 sequence: CASSQEMGRVDSPLHF. For the CDR3, the DNA is TGCGCCAGCAGCCAAGAAATGGGGAGGGTCGATTCACCCCTCCACTTT.

The chain recombines TRBV4-1 with TRBJ2-7; 9 nucleotides align to TRBD1. The CDR3 contains 17 residues. The J segment lost 4 bases and the V segment lost 1 base, leaving 11 bases of the junction unmatched. Germline V gives CDR1 MGHRA, CDR2 YSYEKL. The CDR3 nucleotides are TGCGCCAGCAGCCAAGTCGTTTTATCGGACAGGGGATACGAGCAGTACTTC. It codes for CASSQVVLSDRGYEQYF.

The chain employs TRBV5-4 and TRBJ2-5; D is perhaps TRBD1 (6 bases). The CDR3 loop spans 14 amino acids. Trimming took 7 bases from V and 5 from J, leaving 18 bases between them. Germline V gene sequence: CDR1 SGHNT, CDR2 YYREEE (reference sequence). The CDR3 nucleotides read TGTGCCAGCGGGGAGACAGGCCTTGTTGAGACCCAGTACTTC. Its protein product is CASGETGLVETQYF.

The chain has TRBV9 and TRBJ2-3, with a possible D match to TRBD2 (6 bases). Germline V gene data show CDR1 as SGDLS and CDR2 as YYNGEE. The V and J ends lost 6 bases and 3 bases respectively, with 11 bases between them. This CDR3 spans 13 amino acids. The CDR3 is CASTPGGTDTQYF. CDR3 bases: TGTGCCAGCACGCCCGGGGGAACAGATACGCAGTATTTT.

J is TRBJ2-5 and V is TRBV6-5; no firm D call. The V gene's germline CDR1 is MNHEY and CDR2 SVGAGI. This CDR3 has 12 residues. CDR3 in amino acids: CATGLSQETQYF. The CDR3 bases are TGTGCAACCGGGTTGTCTCAAGAGACCCAGTACTTC.

This chain connects TRBV6-5 to TRBJ2-2, with D uncertain. V was clipped by 9 bases and J by 3 bases, with 11 bases between them. CDR3 length: 13 residues. Per the germline V gene, CDR1 is MNHEY and CDR2 is SVGAGI. The CDR3 region is CASRVWDTGELFF. CDR3 DNA sequence: TGTGCCAGTCGAGTGTGGGACACCGGGGAGCTGTTTTTT.

J is TRBJ1-2 and V is TRBV28; 9 bases map to TRBD1. Germline V gene sequence: CDR1 MDHEN, CDR2 SYDVKM. V shed 5 bases, J shed 2 bases, and the junction held 9 bases outside the gene matches. The length of the CDR3 is 16 residues. The CDR3 sequence: CASSPQGTGRNYGYTF. The CDR3, as DNA: TGTGCCAGCAGTCCACAGGGGACAGGGCGGAACTATGGCTACACCTTC.